This T cell receptor (beta chain) emerged from a study of regulatory T cells in long-lasting Graves disease. Study-level findings and limits: Samples came from peripheral blood alone, without thyroid tissue. Newly diagnosed disease favored TRBV20-1 and TRBJ2-1 over persistent disease.

The CDR3 length is 13 residues. Germline V lookup: CDR1 MNHEY, CDR2 SMNVEV (reference sequence). HTBI primers from iRepertoire and Arm-PCR of CDR3 regions yielded the TCR beta libraries. TCRdb passed the multiplex PCR reads through MiXCR, listing each CDR3 protein once. The sample contains 350,000 to 450,000 distinct CDR3 sequences, roughly 15% of which appear only once. Time point defined: newly diagnosed GD, antithyroid drugs for less than 3 months. PBMCs provided the RNA from which the TCR library was made. Clinicians diagnosed Graves' disease using American Thyroid Association guidelines. With regard to this clonotype: The antigen is unknown. Its ends do not fully match the called genes, so a read error is possible.

A further study also used this sample, focusing on T cells in Graves' hyperthyroidism and ophthalmopathy. Turning to that study: Stable hyperthyroidism: no ophthalmopathy progression over 18 months of follow-up.

V and J are TRBV27 and TRBJ2-1; no reliable D call. The clonotype originates from a woman aged 40 to 50 with Graves disease. The sequencing used peripheral blood mononuclear cells (PBMCs), collected at new diagnosis, from a patient treated with antithyroid drugs. CDR3 bases: TGTGCTAGCAGTTTCGGCAGGTACAATGAGCAGTTCTTC. This sequence encodes CASSFGRYNEQFF.